This T cell receptor (beta chain) was documented in a study of PD-L1 blockade in urothelial cancer. Study-wide background: From 0 to 3 prior chemotherapy regimens had been given to the patients. When blood samples were assessed, the median T cell count was about 140,000. Study results and caveats: Below-median pretreatment blood TCR clonality predicted better survival.

Details on this clone: Its specificity is not known.

Produced via immunoSEQ multiplex PCR; TCRdb's table is partial and in-frame only. The sample has tens of thousands of clones, about 90% seen once; the top ten hold approximately 15%. In germline, CDR1 is SGDLS, CDR2 YYNGEE. The CDR3 runs to 16 residues. The germline V and J ends were trimmed by 3 bases and 0 bases, with 12 bases remaining between them. Stated time point: pretreatment peripheral blood. The study collected 1 to 8 samples per patient, pretreatment and on-treatment. The chain joins TRBV9 to TRBJ1-4, with D possibly matching TRBD1 (6 bases). The source was PBMCs, collected around atezolizumab (anti-PD-L1) treatment. This TCR came from a man aged 55-75 years with urothelial cancer. The CDR3 reads CASSGGQSATNEKLFF. The CDR3 region has the DNA TGTGCCAGCAGCGGCGGACAGAGCGCAACTAATGAAAAACTGTTTTTT. The whole variable domain, remainder taken from reference TRBV9 and TRBJ1-4, is DSGVTQTPKHLITATGQRVTLRCSPRSGDLSVYWYQQSLDQGLQFLIQYYNGEERAKGNILERFSAQQFPDLHSELNLSSLELGDSALYFCASSGGQSATNEKLFFGSGTQLSVL.